A selection of T cell receptor beta chains follows, all from one sample in a study of cytotoxic CD8 clonotypes in ibrutinib-treated CLL. Here immunoSEQ multiplex PCR was the method, and the copy in TCRdb shows in-frame clones only, minus some. This sample has roughly 180,000 clones, with 55% to 85% found just once. The sample was PBMCs, taken after 24 months of ibrutinib treatment. These receptors came from a human donor with chronic lymphocytic leukemia. Each CDR3 is given with its conserved first and last residue. D genes are given only for firm matches. Size is stated for part of the rows, as once, few or many counts, or as a class when the clone is expanded.

TRBJ2-7 | 17 | TRBD1 | TRBV18 | - | TGTGCCAGCTCACTGGGGACAGGGACAGCAGTGGGTCGGGAGCAGTACTTC | CASSLGTGTAVGREQYF
TRBJ2-7 | 14 | - | TRBV9 | - | TGTGCCAGCAGCAAGGACTCAAACTCCTACGAGCAGTACTTC | CASSKDSNSYEQYF
TRBJ2-7 | 15 | TRBD1 | TRBV30 | - | TGTGCCTGGTTTAAGCCGGGACAGTCGACCTACGAGCAGTACTTC | CAWFKPGQSTYEQYF
TRBJ1-1 | 18 | - | TRBV28 | - | TGTGCCAGCAGTTTATCCACCCCGCCCAGGGGCCCGAACACTGAAGCTTTCTTT | CASSLSTPPRGPNTEAFF
TRBJ2-5 | 12 | - | TRBV7-2 | few | TGTGCCAGCTCGCGCAGCGGAGAGACCCAGTACTTC | CASSRSGETQYF
TRBJ2-3 | 18 | TRBD1 | TRBV4-2 | - | TGTGCCAGCAGCCAAGTCCTTGGGGACAGGGCCAACGGCGATACGCAGTATTTT | CASSQVLGDRANGDTQYF
TRBJ1-5 | 14 | - | TRBV27 | - | TGTGCCAGCAGTTTATCACGGGTATCCTGGCCCCAGCATTTT | CASSLSRVSWPQHF
TRBJ2-7 | 13 | - | TRBV6-6 | - | TGTGCCAGCAGTTCCCAACTGTCCTACGAGCAGTACTTC | CASSSQLSYEQYF
TRBJ2-3 | 14 | TRBD2 | TRBV27 | - | TGTGCCACGGGGACTAGCGGGAGCCCAGATACGCAGTATTTT | CATGTSGSPDTQYF
TRBJ2-7 | 13 | - | TRBV11-1 | few | TGTGCCAGCAGCTTAGCAGGGACCTACGAGCAGTACTTC | CASSLAGTYEQYF
TRBJ2-2 | 14 | - | TRBV6-1 | - | TGTGCCAGCAGTGAGGTTAGGGGCACCGGGGAGCTGTTTTTT | CASSEVRGTGELFF
TRBJ2-1 | 13 | - | TRBV11-3 | few | TGTGCCAGCAGCTTAGTGGACTCGCAACGGCAGTTCTTC | CASSLVDSQRQFF
TRBJ2-5 | 14 | TRBD1 | TRBV5-1 | few | TGCGCCAGCAGCGAAGGGACAGGCGGTTTGACCCAGTACTTC | CASSEGTGGLTQYF
TRBJ1-1 | 13 | TRBD1 | TRBV6-5 | - | TGTGCCAGCACCCAGGGACAGGAGACTGAAGCTTTCTTT | CASTQGQETEAFF
TRBJ1-3 | 15 | - | TRBV13 | - | TGTGCCAGCAGCTTAGAACCAGGGGCTGGAAACACCATATATTTT | CASSLEPGAGNTIYF
TRBJ2-7 | 13 | TRBD2 | TRBV6-1 | - | TGTGCCAGCAGTGCGGGGGGGACCTACGAGCAGTACTTC | CASSAGGTYEQYF
TRBJ2-7 | 15 | - | TRBV4-2 | - | TGTGCCAGCAGCCAAGATCCGTCCAGGTCCTACGAGCAGTACTTC | CASSQDPSRSYEQYF
TRBJ2-1 | 11 | - | TRBV15 | once | TGTGCCACAATCAGGGACACTGAGCAGTTCTTC | CATIRDTEQFF
TRBJ2-2 | 16 | - | TRBV7-3 | - | TGTGCCAGCAGCTTAACGGCAGGGGTAACGACCGGGGAGCTGTTTTTT | CASSLTAGVTTGELFF
TRBJ2-6 | 17 | TRBD2 | TRBV19 | once | TGTGCCAGTAGTATCTTAGCGGGAGTTACTGGGGCCAACGTCCTGACTTTC | CASSILAGVTGANVLTF
TRBJ2-7 | 15 | TRBD2 | TRBV4-3 | - | TGCGCCAGCAGCCAAACAGCGGGAGAGTGGTACGAGCAGTACTTC | CASSQTAGEWYEQYF
TRBJ2-3 | 13 | - | TRBV2 | - | TGTGCCATTACCCCCGGTTCCACAGATACGCAGTATTTT | CAITPGSTDTQYF
TRBJ2-7 | 14 | - | TRBV7-6 | - | TGTGCCAGCAGCTTAATTGCAGGGTCCTACGAGCAGTACTTC | CASSLIAGSYEQYF
TRBJ1-4 | 17 | - | TRBV7-8 | - | TGTGCCAGCAGCTTAACCCGCCCGAACCCAACTAATGAAAAACTGTTTTTT | CASSLTRPNPTNEKLFF
TRBJ2-3 | 20 | TRBD2 | TRBV5-1 | - | TGCGCCAGCAGCTTGGTTCCCGGACTAGCGGGAGGGTACGTAGCAGATACGCAGTATTTT | CASSLVPGLAGGYVADTQYF
TRBJ1-4 | 13 | - | TRBV25-1 | few | TGTGCCAGCAGTGAAAACACTAATGAAAAACTGTTTTTT | CASSENTNEKLFF
TRBJ2-3 | 16 | TRBD1 | TRBV4-1 | - | TGCGCCAGCAGCCAAGAGGACAGGGTGGTTGCAGATACGCAGTATTTT | CASSQEDRVVADTQYF
TRBJ2-1 | 14 | - | TRBV7-7 | few | TGTGCTAGCAGCTCTGATTACGACTACAATGAGCAGTTCTTC | CASSSDYDYNEQFF
TRBJ1-5 | 15 | - | TRBV28 | few | TGTGCCAGCAGTTTTTTGGGAATTGGCAATCAGCCCCAGCATTTT | CASSFLGIGNQPQHF
TRBJ2-7 | 16 | - | TRBV5-4 | few | TGTGCCAGCAGCTTGGCCGGCAGGGGCAACTCCTACGAGCAGTACTTC | CASSLAGRGNSYEQYF
TRBJ2-1 | 16 | TRBD2 | TRBV4-1 | - | TGCGCCAGCAGCCAGGGACTAGCGGGACCTTACAATGAGCAGTTCTTC | CASSQGLAGPYNEQFF
TRBJ2-2 | 16 | TRBD1 | TRBV7-3 | few | TGTGCCAGCAGCGCACGACCAGGGGGCGGCACCGGGGAGCTGTTTTTT | CASSARPGGGTGELFF
TRBJ2-2 | 17 | TRBD2 | TRBV30 | - | TGTGCCTGGAACGGGGGTACTAGCGGGAAAAACACCGGGGAGCTGTTTTTT | CAWNGGTSGKNTGELFF
TRBJ2-7 | 13 | TRBD2 | TRBV5-4 | - | TGTGCCAGCAGCGCACCGGGACTAAGCGAGCAGTACTTC | CASSAPGLSEQYF
TRBJ2-3 | 16 | - | TRBV6-7 | - | TGTGCCAGCATTACGACGAGGTTTTTTGGTACAGATACGCAGTATTTT | CASITTRFFGTDTQYF
TRBJ2-1 | 16 | TRBD1 | TRBV9 | - | TGTGCCAGCAACACCGCCGGGACAGGGTCCTACAATGAGCAGTTCTTC | CASNTAGTGSYNEQFF
TRBJ2-7 | 15 | - | TRBV11-2 | - | TGTGCCAGCAGCTTAGCCGGGACGTCCGTCTACGAGCAGTACTTC | CASSLAGTSVYEQYF
TRBJ2-7 | 14 | TRBD2 | TRBV27 | - | TGTGCCAGCAGGAAACTAGCGTTCTCCTACGAGCAGTACTTC | CASRKLAFSYEQYF
TRBJ2-7 | 15 | - | TRBV5-1 | - | TGCGCCAGCAGCTTAGGAGCGACAAATTCCTACGAGCAGTACTTC | CASSLGATNSYEQYF
TRBJ2-1 | 14 | - | TRBV27 | few | TGTGCCAGCAGTTTAGAGAGCTCCTACAATGAGCAGTTCTTC | CASSLESSYNEQFF
TRBJ2-7 | 21 | - | TRBV21-1 | - | TGTGCCAGCAGCAAATGGGACTCACCCCGGACTAGCGGGAGGCTCTCCTACGAGCAGTACTTC | CASSKWDSPRTSGRLSYEQYF
TRBJ1-4 | 14 | TRBD1 | TRBV4-2 | - | TGTGCCAGCAGCCAAACCCATGACAGGGTGCGACTGTTTTTT | CASSQTHDRVRLFF
TRBJ2-3 | 16 | - | TRBV28 | - | TGTGCCAGCACCCAACCCTCGACAACCCAGGGAGATACGCAGTATTTT | CASTQPSTTQGDTQYF
TRBJ2-7 | 14 | - | TRBV4-3 | few | TGCGCCAGCAGCCAAGATCGACAGTCCTACGAGCAGTACTTC | CASSQDRQSYEQYF
TRBJ2-1 | 11 | - | TRBV10-2 | few | TGCGCCAGCAGTCGGGGCAATGAGCAGTTCTTC | CASSRGNEQFF
TRBJ1-2 | 15 | - | TRBV27 | - | TGTGCCAGCAGTAGAGGGGGATCCCCTAACTATGGCTACACCTTC | CASSRGGSPNYGYTF
TRBJ2-1 | 15 | - | TRBV2 | - | TGTGCCAGCAGCTTAGACAGGCCAAGGGCCAATGAGCAGTTCTTC | CASSLDRPRANEQFF
TRBJ1-1 | 15 | - | TRBV7-6 | few | TGTGCCAGCAGCTTAGGCCCGGGGACTAACACTGAAGCTTTCTTT | CASSLGPGTNTEAFF